The T cell receptor (beta chain) under discussion was sequenced for a study of blood T cell repertoires in COVID-19. About the study: PBMCs, B-cell-depleted T cells, or T cells provided the cDNA or gDNA that made up the material.

The CDR3 has 13 residues. Looked up from germline, CDR1 is LGHDT and CDR2 is YNNKEL (reference sequence). With 2 bases removed from V and 2 bases from J, the gap between germline ends came to 6 bases. In the study's own analysis: Reference gene primer amplification gave nucleated cell count estimates. The protocol was immunoSEQ multiplex PCR, while the TCRdb copy is restricted to in-frame clones and leaves out a portion. The DNA was the basis for D and trimming; V, J and clone size are from that table. The table includes about 200,000 clones, roughly 83% detected once. Sequenced: peripheral blood. The receptor comes from a woman aged 40 to 50 with COVID-19, enrolled during active disease. The V and J genes are TRBV3-1 (or the pseudogene TRBV3-2) and TRBJ1-2, with D possibly TRBD1 on 5 matching bases. The CDR3 spells CASSQRQNYGYTF. CDR3 bases: TGTGCCAGCAGCCAACGACAGAACTATGGCTACACCTTC.